Each of the 29 T cell receptor beta chains below was sequenced from the same sample in a study of CD8 T cells in Susac syndrome. The authors reverse transcribed roughly 0.5 to 1 ug RNA with random hexamers. Each CDR3 protein is one row after TCRdb ran MiXCR on the immunoSEQ multiplex PCR reads. The sample has over 350,000 distinct CDR3 sequences; roughly 85% are singletons. Sample: CD8+ T cells from PBMCs. The receptors come from a human donor with multiple sclerosis.

This chain uses TRBV28 with TRBJ2-1, with D possibly matching TRBD2 (6 bases). The CDR3 sequence is 14 residues long. The V gene's germline CDR1 is MDHEN and CDR2 SYDVKM. Trimming took 6 bases from V and 5 from J, leaving 14 bases between them. In DNA form, the CDR3 reads TGTGCCAGCAGCTGGCGGGGCAGCCACAATGAGCAGTTCTTC. As protein: CASSWRGSHNEQFF.

The chain joins TRBV19 to TRBJ2-1; 9 bases map to TRBD2. The germline V gene encodes CDR1 LNHDA and CDR2 SQIVND (reference sequence). The CDR3 runs to 15 residues. The trim removed 1 base at V and 8 bases at J, leaving 6 bases unmatched. CDR3 in amino acids: CASSIGRGGLDEQFF. The CDR3, as DNA: TGTGCCAGTAGTATAGGGCGGGGGGGCCTCGATGAGCAGTTCTTC.

This chain connects TRBV4-1 to TRBJ2-7, with 10 bases matching TRBD1. The CDR3 has 15 residues. Germline lookup yields CDR1 MGHRA and CDR2 YSYEKL. V gave up 3 bases and J gave up 2 bases; unmatched junction bases: 4. The CDR3 sequence: CASSHRTGGAYEQYF. The CDR3 DNA is TGCGCCAGCAGCCACCGGACAGGGGGAGCCTACGAGCAGTACTTC.

The genes are TRBV11-2 and TRBJ2-2; perhaps D is TRBD1 or TRBD2 (6 bases each). The CDR3 has 14 residues. V gave up 8 bases and J gave up 4 bases, with 14 bases separating them. Germline assignment: CDR1 SGHAT and CDR2 FQNNGV. The chain's CDR3 is CASSRGAGTGELFF. CDR3 sequence (DNA): TGTGCCAGCTCTAGGGGGGCCGGCACCGGGGAGCTGTTTTTT. Full variable domain (missing parts from reference TRBV11-2 and TRBJ2-2): EAGVAQSPRYKIIEKRQSVAFWCNPISGHATLYWYQQILGQGPKLLIQFQNNGVVDDSQLPKDRFSAERLKGVDSTLKIQPAKLEDSAVYLCASSRGAGTGELFFGEGSRLTVL.

As regards this clonotype: One end of the junction varies from germline; a read error may be responsible. The chain carries TRBV27 and TRBJ2-7, with D maybe TRBD2 (5 bases). The CDR3 spans 14 residues. The germline gives CDR1 MNHEY, CDR2 SMNVEV (reference sequence). CDR3 sequence: CASSPGSSPYEQYF. The CDR3 DNA is TGTGCAAGCAGTCCGGGATCCTCGCCCTACGAGCAGTACTTC.

The table lists this clonotype with a count of one. The chain uses TRBV19 and TRBJ1-5, with TRBD1 as a possible D gene (5 bases). Trimming cost V 6 bases and J 0 bases, with 9 bases left between them. CDR1 is LNHDA and CDR2 is SQIVND in the germline V gene (reference sequence). The CDR3 has 14 residues. For the CDR3, the DNA is TGTGCCAGTAGCTACAGGAATAGCAATCAGCCCCAGCATTTT. It encodes CASSYRNSNQPQHF.

This chain connects TRBV5-1 to TRBJ1-1, with 7 bases matching TRBD1. V dropped 6 bases and J dropped 5; count of bases not matched to a gene: 7. Germline CDR1 SGHRS, CDR2 YFSETQ. The CDR3 loop spans 13 amino acids. The CDR3 spells CASTETGFTEAFF. DNA of the CDR3: TGCGCCAGCACGGAGACAGGGTTTACTGAAGCTTTCTTT.

The V and J genes are TRBV27 and TRBJ1-5; D is perhaps TRBD1 (6 bases). V was cut by 6 bases and J by 6 bases, with 15 bases left in between. The CDR3 has 14 amino acids. Germline V lookup: CDR1 MNHEY, CDR2 SMNVEV (reference sequence). CDR3 sequence reads: CASSLQGGLQPQHF. Here the CDR3 DNA reads TGTGCCAGCAGCCTACAGGGAGGACTTCAGCCCCAGCATTTT.

The CDR3 is CASSPWDSKETQYF. The CDR3 DNA reads as TGTGCCAGCAGCCCCTGGGACAGCAAAGAGACCCAGTACTTC. J is TRBJ2-5 and V is TRBV6-5; 7 positions match TRBD1. The length of the CDR3 is 14 residues. Germline V gene sequence: CDR1 MNHEY, CDR2 SVGAGI. With 6 bases clipped from V and 3 bases from J, the junction kept 7 bases outside the gene matches.

The count of this clonotype is one. The genes are TRBV10-2 and TRBJ1-2, with D unclear. V shed 3 bases and J shed 1 base, with 6 bases lying between them. CDR3 size: 13 residues. Per the germline V gene, CDR1 is WSHSY and CDR2 is SAAADI. CDR3 loop: CASSESSNYGYTF. The CDR3 DNA sequence: TGCGCCAGCAGTGAATCAAGTAACTATGGCTACACCTTC.

This chain uses TRBV5-5 with TRBJ2-1; D perhaps matches TRBD2 (5 bases). The CDR3 spans 16 residues. Trimming removed 6 bases at V and 4 bases at J, with 20 bases between. Germline V lookup: CDR1 SGHKS, CDR2 YYEKEE (reference sequence). CDR3 in amino acids: CASTDTEDSHYNEQFF. The CDR3 DNA is TGTGCCAGCACCGATACCGAGGACTCCCATTACAATGAGCAGTTCTTC.

The rearrangement links TRBV6-5 to TRBJ2-1; 10 bases map to TRBD2. CDR3 length: 14 residues. Losses at the gene ends were 6 bases for V and 10 bases for J; bases not matched to a gene: 9. Germline-derived CDR1 and CDR2 are MNHEY and SVGAGI. CDR3 residues: CASRGTSESREQFF. CDR3 sequence (DNA): TGTGCCAGCAGGGGGACTAGCGAGTCGCGGGAGCAGTTCTTC.

This clonotype was observed a single time. The CDR3 loop is CAIRDRDKDNEKLFF. The CDR3 bases are TGTGCCATCAGGGACCGGGACAAAGATAATGAAAAACTGTTTTTT. This chain uses TRBV10-3 with TRBJ1-4, with a possible D match to TRBD1 (6 bases). The germline V gene has CDR1 ENHRY and CDR2 SYGVKD. V lost 6 bases and J 4 bases, leaving 15 bases between the germline ends. There are 15 residues in the CDR3.

The chain combines TRBV6-1 with TRBJ2-2, with D possibly matching TRBD2 (5 bases). From germline, CDR1 is MNHNS and CDR2 SASEGT. The CDR3 has 16 amino acids. The V and J ends lost 8 bases and 7 bases respectively, with 23 bases between them. CDR3 sequence reads: CASLTNSIHVDGELFF. CDR3 coding DNA: TGTGCCAGCCTGACTAACTCCATCCATGTTGACGGGGAGCTGTTTTTT.

CDR3 loop: CASSVEGAYEQYF. The CDR3, as DNA: TGTGCCAGCAGTGTGGAGGGGGCCTACGAGCAGTACTTC. The chain has TRBV2 and TRBJ2-7; D assignment may be TRBD1 or TRBD2 (6 bases each). The CDR3 has 13 amino acids. V gave up 4 bases and J gave up 2 bases, with 9 bases separating them. In germline, CDR1 is SNHLY, CDR2 FYNNEI.

The chain couples TRBV7-6 to TRBJ2-6; no clear D gene. Germline CDR1 is SGHVS and CDR2 is FNYEAQ. There are 15 residues in the CDR3. The V end lost 5 bases, the J end lost 4 bases, and 12 bases lay between the germline ends. CDR3 sequence reads: CASSPPADGANVLTF. DNA of the CDR3: TGTGCCAGCAGCCCCCCCGCGGACGGGGCCAACGTCCTGACTTTC.

This clonotype has just one count. The genes are TRBV25-1 and TRBJ1-1; the D is unclear. Deletions cut 4 bases from V and 6 bases from J, with 6 bases between. The CDR3 runs 11 residues. The germline gives CDR1 MGHDK, CDR2 SYGVNS. This CDR3 reads CASSAGPEAFF. Written as DNA, the CDR3 is TGTGCCAGCAGTGCGGGCCCTGAAGCTTTCTTT.

The chain's CDR3 is CASSLSFWLVGANGGELFF. CDR3 DNA: TGTGCCAGCAGTTTATCTTTTTGGCTAGTAGGGGCGAACGGCGGGGAGCTGTTTTTT. The chain links TRBV27 to TRBJ2-2; TRBD1 is a possible D gene (5 bases). Trimming stripped 0 bases from V and 7 bases from J, with 24 bases between. Germline V gives CDR1 MNHEY, CDR2 SMNVEV (reference sequence). The CDR3 sequence is 19 residues long.

V and J are TRBV27 and TRBJ1-5; 9 nucleotides agree with TRBD1. The CDR3 spans 16 residues. V dropped 0 bases and J dropped 1; count of bases not matched to a gene: 1. Germline assignment: CDR1 MNHEY and CDR2 SMNVEV (reference sequence). The CDR3 here is CASSLSGTGSNQPQHF. The DNA for the CDR3 is TGTGCCAGCAGTTTATCTGGGACAGGGAGCAATCAGCCCCAGCATTTT.

The chain couples TRBV14 to TRBJ2-7; no firm D call. Germline lookup yields CDR1 SGHDN and CDR2 FVKESK. Trimming removed 2 bases from V and 3 bases from J, with 14 bases in between. This CDR3 comprises 15 residues. Written as DNA, the CDR3 is TGTGCCAGCAGCCAATGGGATCGCACCAACTACGAGCAGTACTTC. Its translation: CASSQWDRTNYEQYF.

The chain employs TRBV28 and TRBJ2-7; the D gene could be TRBD1 or TRBD2 (5 bases each). CDR1 and CDR2 (germline): MDHEN, SYDVKM. There are 19 residues in the CDR3. Trimming stripped 5 bases from V and 2 bases from J, with 28 bases between. For the CDR3, the DNA is TGTGCCAGCAGTGTCCCTAGCAGAGTAGGGGTGTCACACCCCTACGAGCAGTACTTC. Amino acid sequence: CASSVPSRVGVSHPYEQYF.

This sequence joins TRBV2 and TRBJ1-1; D is unclear. Germline V gives CDR1 SNHLY, CDR2 FYNNEI. CDR3 length: 15 residues. Trimming removed 0 bases from V and 0 bases from J, with 8 bases in between. The CDR3 loop reads CASSEALSMNTEAFF. CDR3 DNA sequence: TGTGCCAGCAGTGAAGCGCTGTCAATGAACACTGAAGCTTTCTTT.

The chain uses TRBV2 and TRBJ2-7; D not certain. Trimming took 6 bases from V and 3 from J, leaving 21 bases between them. Germline V gene lookup returns CDR1 SNHLY and CDR2 FYNNEI. This CDR3 is built from 16 residues. The CDR3: CASSPLWVMIHYEQYF. CDR3 sequence (DNA): TGTGCCAGCAGCCCACTTTGGGTAATGATCCACTACGAGCAGTACTTC.

V and J are TRBV2 and TRBJ2-1, with a tentative D call TRBD2 (6 bases). The V gene lost 1 base and the J gene lost 7 bases, with 20 bases spanning the gap. Per the germline V gene, CDR1 is SNHLY and CDR2 is FYNNEI. The CDR3 length is 17 residues. This chain's CDR3 is CASSEVLTSTGGNEQFF. CDR3 nucleotides: TGTGCCAGCAGTGAAGTCCTAACTAGCACCGGGGGAAATGAGCAGTTCTTC.

J is TRBJ2-2 and V is TRBV2; D remains unclear. V lost 3 bases to trimming and J lost 0 bases, with 11 bases between them. Per the germline V gene, CDR1 is SNHLY and CDR2 is FYNNEI. The CDR3 loop spans 16 amino acids. The CDR3 is CASSDPSRPNTGELFF. For the CDR3, the DNA is TGTGCCAGCAGTGACCCAAGCCGTCCGAACACCGGGGAGCTGTTTTTT.

This chain links TRBV19 with TRBJ2-2, with D maybe TRBD1 (5 bases). There are 15 residues in the CDR3. Germline CDR1 is LNHDA and CDR2 is SQIVND (reference sequence). V lost 0 bases, J lost 3 bases, and 8 bases lay in between. The CDR3 loop reads CASSIDRTYTGELFF. The CDR3 nucleotides read TGTGCCAGTAGTATAGACCGGACATACACCGGGGAGCTGTTTTTT.

The V call is TRBV30, the J call TRBJ1-1; D unresolved. The CDR3 consists of 11 residues. V lost 5 bases to trimming and J lost 0 bases, with 4 bases between them. CDR1 is GTSNPN, CDR2 SVGIG, per germline (reference sequence). The CDR3 nucleotides are TGTGCCTGGGTAATGAACACTGAAGCTTTCTTT. It codes for CAWVMNTEAFF.

In the case of this clonotype: The germline gene is not matched at one end of the junction; a read error may be the cause. The rearrangement uses TRBV19 and TRBJ1-1; D is ambiguous. Germline V gene data show CDR1 as LNHDA and CDR2 as SQIVND (reference sequence). The CDR3 runs to 15 residues. CDR3 residues: CASSTTTGLNTEVFF. For the CDR3, the DNA is TGTGCCAGTAGTACCACGACGGGCCTGAACACTGAAGTTTTCTTT. The full variable domain, in which reference TRBV19 and TRBJ1-1 provide the parts outside the CDR3, is DGGITQSPKYLFRKEGQNVTLSCEQNLNHDAMYWYRQDPGQGLRLIYYSQIVNDFQKGDIAEGYSVSREKKESFPLTVTSAQKNPTAFYLCASSTTTGLNTEVFFGQGTRLTVV.

This chain links TRBV13 with TRBJ2-1; D call uncertain. With 5 bases removed from V and 4 bases from J, the gap between germline ends came to 18 bases. The CDR3 runs to 16 residues. CDR1 PRHDT and CDR2 FYEKMQ come from the germline V gene (reference sequence). This CDR3 is CASSLRDLSRYNEQFF. The CDR3 coding sequence is TGTGCCAGCAGCCTAAGAGATTTATCCAGGTACAATGAGCAGTTCTTC.